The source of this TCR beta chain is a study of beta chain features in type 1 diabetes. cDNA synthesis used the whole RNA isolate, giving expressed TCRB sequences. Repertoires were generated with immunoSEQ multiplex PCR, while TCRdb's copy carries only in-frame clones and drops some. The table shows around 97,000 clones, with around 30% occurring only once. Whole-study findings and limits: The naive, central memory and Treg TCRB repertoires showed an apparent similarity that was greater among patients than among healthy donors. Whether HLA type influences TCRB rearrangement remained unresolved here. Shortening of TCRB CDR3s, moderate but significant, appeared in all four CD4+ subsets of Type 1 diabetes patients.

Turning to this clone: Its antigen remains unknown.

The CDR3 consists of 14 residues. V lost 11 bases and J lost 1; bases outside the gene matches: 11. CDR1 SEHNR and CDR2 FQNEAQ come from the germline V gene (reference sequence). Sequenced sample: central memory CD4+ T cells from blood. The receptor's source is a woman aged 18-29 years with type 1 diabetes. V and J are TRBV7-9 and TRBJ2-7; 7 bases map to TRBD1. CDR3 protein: CARGNRDSSYEQYV. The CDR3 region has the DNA TGTGCCCGAGGCAACCGGGACAGTTCCTACGAGCAGTACGTC.